Described below is a single TCR beta chain sequence and its context. Its target is unknown. The germline CDR1 and CDR2 sequences are LNHNV and YYDKDF (reference sequence). Unmatched junction bases numbered 5, after V lost 1 base and J lost 1 base. The CDR3 extends over 16 amino acids. It was with 60 Vbeta and 13 Jbeta primers that the PCR ran. Using immunoSEQ multiplex PCR, the repertoire was profiled, and TCRdb retains in-frame clones only, with some absent. The sample yields some 140,000 clones, about 74% seen once. The data derive from a study of cytomegalovirus exposure and HLA in healthy donors. Broader study findings: Several of the most significant clusters appeared linked to common viral pathogens, based on a later analysis.

The clonotype was recovered from a man between 40 and 49 years old in good health and CMV-seronegative. The sequenced sample consisted of PBMCs. The V gene is TRBV15, the J gene TRBJ1-2; the match to TRBD1 covers 8 bases. Written as DNA, the CDR3 is TGTGCCACCAGCAGAGCAACAGGGGGTTTTAACTATGGCTACACCTTC. Translated: CATSRATGGFNYGYTF. Looking up the rest from reference TRBV15 and TRBJ1-2 gives the full variable domain: DAMVIQNPRYQVTQFGKPVTLSCSQTLNHNVMYWYQQKSSQAPKLLFHYYDKDFNNEADTPDNFQSRRPNTSFCFLDIRSPGLGDTAMYLCATSRATGGFNYGYTFGSGTRLTVV.